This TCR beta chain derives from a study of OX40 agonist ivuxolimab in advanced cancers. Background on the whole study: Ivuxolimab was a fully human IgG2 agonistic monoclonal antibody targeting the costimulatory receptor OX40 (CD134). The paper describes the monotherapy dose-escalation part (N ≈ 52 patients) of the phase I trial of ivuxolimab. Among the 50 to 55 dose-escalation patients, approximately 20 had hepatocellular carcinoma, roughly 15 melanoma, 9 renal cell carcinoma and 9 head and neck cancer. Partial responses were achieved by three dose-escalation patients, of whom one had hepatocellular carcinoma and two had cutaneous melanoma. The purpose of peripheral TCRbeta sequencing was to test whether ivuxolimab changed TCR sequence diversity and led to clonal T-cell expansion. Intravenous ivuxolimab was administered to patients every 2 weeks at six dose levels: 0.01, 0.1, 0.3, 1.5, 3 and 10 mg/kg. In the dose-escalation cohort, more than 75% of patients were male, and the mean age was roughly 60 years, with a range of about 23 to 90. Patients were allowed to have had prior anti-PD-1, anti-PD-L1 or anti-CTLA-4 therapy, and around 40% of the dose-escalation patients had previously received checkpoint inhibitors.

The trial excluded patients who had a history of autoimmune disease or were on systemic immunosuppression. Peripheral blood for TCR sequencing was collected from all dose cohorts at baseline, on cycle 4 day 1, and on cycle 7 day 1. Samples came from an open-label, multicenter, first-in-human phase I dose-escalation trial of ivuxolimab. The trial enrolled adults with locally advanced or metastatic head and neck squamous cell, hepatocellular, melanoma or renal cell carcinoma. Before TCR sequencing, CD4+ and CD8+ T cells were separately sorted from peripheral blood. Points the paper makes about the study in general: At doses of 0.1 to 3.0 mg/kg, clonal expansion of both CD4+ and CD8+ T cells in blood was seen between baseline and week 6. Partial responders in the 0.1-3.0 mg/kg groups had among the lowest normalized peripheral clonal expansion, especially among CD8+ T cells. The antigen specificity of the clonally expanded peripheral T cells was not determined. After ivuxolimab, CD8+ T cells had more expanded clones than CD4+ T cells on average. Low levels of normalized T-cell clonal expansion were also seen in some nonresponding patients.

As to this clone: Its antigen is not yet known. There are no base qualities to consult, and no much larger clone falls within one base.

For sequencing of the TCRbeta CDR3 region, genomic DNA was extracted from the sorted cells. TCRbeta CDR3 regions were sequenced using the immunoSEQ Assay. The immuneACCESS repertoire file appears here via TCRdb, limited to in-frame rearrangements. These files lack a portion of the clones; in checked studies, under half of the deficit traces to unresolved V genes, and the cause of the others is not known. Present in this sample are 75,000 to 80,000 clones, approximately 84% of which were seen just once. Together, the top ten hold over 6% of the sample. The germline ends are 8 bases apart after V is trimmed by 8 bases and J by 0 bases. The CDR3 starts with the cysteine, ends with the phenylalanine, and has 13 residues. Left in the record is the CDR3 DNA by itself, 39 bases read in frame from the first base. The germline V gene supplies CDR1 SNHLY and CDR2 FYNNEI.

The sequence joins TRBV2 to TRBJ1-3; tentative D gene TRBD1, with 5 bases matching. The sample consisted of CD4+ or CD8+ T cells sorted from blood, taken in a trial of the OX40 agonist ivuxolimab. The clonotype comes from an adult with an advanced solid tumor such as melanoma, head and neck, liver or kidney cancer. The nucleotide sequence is TGTGCCAGCCTCAGGGACTCTGGAAACACCATATATTTT. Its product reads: CASLRDSGNTIYF.